This passage covers 20 T cell receptor beta chains from one sample sequenced in a study of CD8+CD57+ T cells in acquired aplastic anemia. TCR beta VDJ and CDR3 profiling used genomic DNA as template. TCRdb processed the reads anew with MiXCR; each CDR3 protein has one entry. The sample shows approximately 190,000 distinct CDR3 sequences, around 45% of them seen only once. The authors sequenced patients whose flow cytometry had shown CD8+CD57+ cell expansion. The sample taken for sequencing was sorted CD4+, CD8+, or CD8+CD57+ T cells (not recorded which) from PBMCs. The receptors were gathered from a human donor with aplastic anemia.

The J gene is TRBJ1-2, the V gene TRBV2, with TRBD1 as a possible D gene (6 bases). The CDR3 is 14 residues long. Trimming pared 3 bases from V and 4 bases from J, leaving 12 bases between. The germline gives CDR1 SNHLY, CDR2 FYNNEI. CDR3 coding DNA: TGTGCCAGCAGTGATCTGGGGGGCGGCTATGGCTACACCTTC. Protein: CASSDLGGGYGYTF.

This clonotype was found many times. CDR3 protein: CASSRAYEQYF. For the CDR3, the DNA is TGTGCCAGCAGCCGGGCCTACGAGCAGTACTTC. This chain joins TRBV25-1 and TRBJ2-7; D unclear. The CDR3 length is 11 residues. Trimming cost V 6 bases and J 2 bases, with 5 bases left between them. The germline gives CDR1 MGHDK, CDR2 SYGVNS.

The chain links TRBV10-2 to TRBJ2-1; the match to TRBD2 covers 8 bases. The germline V gene encodes CDR1 WSHSY and CDR2 SAAADI. The V and J ends lost 6 bases and 6 bases, in that order; junction bases with no gene match: 13. The CDR3 loop spans 16 amino acids. The CDR3 loop reads CASRPGTSDALNEQFF. The CDR3 DNA reads TGCGCCAGCAGACCCGGGACTAGTGACGCCCTCAATGAGCAGTTCTTC.

In its sample, this clonotype was seen many times. This chain uses TRBV6-4 with TRBJ2-7, with a weak D call TRBD1 (5 bases). In germline, CDR1 is MRHNA, CDR2 SNTAGT. This CDR3 contains 10 residues. V was trimmed by 8 bases and J by 6 bases, leaving 8 bases between them. The CDR3 is CASQRGEQYF. CDR3 sequence (DNA): TGTGCCAGCCAAAGGGGCGAGCAGTACTTC.

The table lists this clonotype with a few counts. The chain uses TRBV25-1 and TRBJ2-5; D may be TRBD1 (5 bases). The CDR3 spans 14 residues. Trimming took 6 bases from V and 5 from J, leaving 16 bases between them. CDR1 MGHDK and CDR2 SYGVNS come from the germline V gene. The CDR3 sequence: CASREDNSYETQYF. The CDR3 DNA is TGTGCCAGCAGAGAGGACAATTCCTACGAGACCCAGTACTTC.

The chain uses TRBV9 and TRBJ1-5, with TRBD1 identical over 7 bases. From germline, CDR1 is SGDLS and CDR2 YYNGEE. This CDR3 is 16 amino acids long. Trimming removed 4 bases from V and 6 bases from J; junction bases left unmatched: 13. For the CDR3, the DNA is TGTGCCAGCAGCCCGCGTGAAGGGGGCGTCAGTCAGCCCCAGCATTTT. Amino acids: CASSPREGGVSQPQHF.

This clonotype was recorded many times. V and J are TRBV7-6 and TRBJ1-2, with a weak D call TRBD1 (5 bases). Germline loops: CDR1 SGHVS, CDR2 FNYEAQ. The CDR3 is 16 amino acids. Deletions cut 5 bases from V and 4 bases from J, with 20 bases between. CDR3 DNA sequence: TGTGCCAGCAGCCCCGGCGGACATCCGGGCATCTATGGCTACACCTTC. Residues: CASSPGGHPGIYGYTF. Full variable domain (remainder filled in from reference TRBV7-6 and TRBJ1-2): GAGVSQSPRYKVTKRGQDVALRCDPISGHVSLYWYRQALGQGPEFLTYFNYEAQQDKSGLPNDRFSAERPEGSISTLTIQRTEQRDSAMYRCASSPGGHPGIYGYTFGSGTRLTVV.

The CDR3 DNA is TGTGCCAGCAGCCACACCGGAGGGGAAGCTTTCTTT. Translated: CASSHTGGEAFF. The chain joins TRBV5-4 to TRBJ1-1; no reliable D call. This CDR3 region has 12 residues. Germline CDR1 reads SGHNT; CDR2 reads YYREEE (reference sequence). Trimming took 4 bases from V and 8 from J, leaving 12 bases between them.

J is TRBJ1-1 and V is TRBV24-1; perhaps TRBD1 as D (6 bases). The CDR3 sequence is 13 residues long. V was trimmed by 0 bases and J by 6 bases, leaving 7 bases between them. Germline V gene sequence: CDR1 KGHDR, CDR2 SFDVKD. In DNA form, the CDR3 reads TGTGCCACCAGTGATTTGAGGGGGGCTGAAGCTTTCTTT. This sequence encodes CATSDLRGAEAFF.

The genes are TRBV7-8 and TRBJ1-1; D is unclear. This CDR3 has 15 residues. V was pared by 5 bases and J by 3 bases, with 16 bases between. Germline V gene lookup returns CDR1 SGHVS and CDR2 FQNEAQ. As DNA, the CDR3 is TGTGCCAGCAGCCAAAGGACGATTAGGGACACTGAAGCTTTCTTT. Its protein product is CASSQRTIRDTEAFF.

This clonotype came up a few times. The chain links TRBV5-1 to TRBJ2-7; 9 nucleotides agree with TRBD2. Germline V lookup: CDR1 SGHRS, CDR2 YFSETQ. The CDR3 is 14 residues long. The J segment lost 3 bases and the V segment lost 3 bases, leaving 4 bases of the junction unmatched. Here the CDR3 DNA reads TGCGCCAGCAGCTCAGCGGGAGGAGTCTACGAGCAGTACTTC. Translation: CASSSAGGVYEQYF.

This clonotype was detected ten times or more. The chain couples TRBV5-1 to TRBJ1-2; D is uncertain. This CDR3 has 13 residues. CDR1 SGHRS and CDR2 YFSETQ come from the germline V gene. The V end lost 4 bases, the J end lost 2 bases, and 9 bases lay between the germline ends. CDR3 DNA sequence: TGCGCCAGCAGCCGCGACGGCAACTATGGCTACACCTTC. It codes for CASSRDGNYGYTF.

The rearrangement links TRBV10-1 to TRBJ1-2; 8 bases fit TRBD1. Germline trimming cut 9 bases from V and 1 base from J; bases unmatched to any gene: 10. CDR1 is WNHNN, CDR2 SYGVQD, per germline (reference sequence). This CDR3 is 15 amino acids long. CDR3 sequence reads: CARSGGQRHNYGYTF. In DNA form, the CDR3 reads TGCGCCAGGTCAGGGGGCCAACGTCATAACTATGGCTACACCTTC.

This clonotype turned up a few times. A much larger clone differs from this one at a single base, so this may be a read error. V usage is TRBV20-1 and J usage is TRBJ2-5; 12 bases map to TRBD2. The CDR3 has 16 residues. Per germline, CDR1 DFQATT and CDR2 SNEGSKA (reference sequence). This CDR3 is CSATTSGSLRLEAQYF. Here the CDR3 DNA reads TGCAGTGCAACGACTAGCGGGAGTTTACGGTTAGAGGCCCAGTACTTC.

The gene calls are TRBV10-3 and TRBJ2-7, with TRBD2 matching 10 bases. The CDR3 is 12 amino acids. Germline lookup yields CDR1 ENHRY and CDR2 SYGVKD. Trimming cost V 6 bases and J 5 bases; bases outside gene matches: 1. Written as DNA, the CDR3 is TGTGCCATCAGCCTAGCGGGAGACGAGCAGTACTTC. Protein sequence: CAISLAGDEQYF.

The V and J genes are TRBV19 and TRBJ2-7; 7 nucleotides align to TRBD2. The CDR3 runs 13 residues. The germline CDR1 and CDR2 sequences are LNHDA and SQIVND (reference sequence). V trimming: 7 bases; J trimming: 1 base; junction bases outside the gene matches: 4. CDR3 sequence (DNA): TGTGCCAGTAAAGCGGGGCCTTCCTACGAGCAGTACTTC. It yields the protein CASKAGPSYEQYF.

This clonotype occurred many times. The gene calls are TRBV12-3 or TRBV12-4 and TRBJ1-2, with D perhaps matching TRBD1 (5 bases). The V end lost 6 bases, the J end lost 5 bases, and 13 bases lay between the germline ends. This CDR3 comprises 13 residues. CDR3 sequence: CASRPTGGYGYTF. The DNA of the CDR3 is TGTGCCAGCAGGCCGACGGGGGGGTATGGCTACACCTTC.

This chain uses TRBV19 with TRBJ2-3; D may be TRBD1 (6 bases). Germline V lookup: CDR1 LNHDA, CDR2 SQIVND (reference sequence). The germline V and J ends were trimmed by 3 bases and 1 base, with 11 bases remaining between them. This CDR3 is built from 15 residues. DNA for the CDR3: TGTGCCAGTAGTATGGGACGACAGGGCACAGATACGCAGTATTTT. Translating gives CASSMGRQGTDTQYF.

The chain employs TRBV20-1 and TRBJ2-7; D is uncertain. Trimming took 2 bases from V and 10 from J, leaving 24 bases between them. Germline assignment: CDR1 DFQATT and CDR2 SNEGSKA (reference sequence). The CDR3 sequence is 15 residues long. The CDR3 DNA reads TGCAGTGCTAGAAGACCGGGTACTTCTGCCTCGAACCAGTACTTC. Translation gives CSARRPGTSASNQYF.

The V gene is TRBV7-8, the J gene TRBJ2-7, with 15 bases aligning to TRBD2. Germline V gene data show CDR1 as SGHVS and CDR2 as FQNEAQ. The CDR3 is made up of 16 amino acids. V lost 5 bases and J lost 3; bases outside the gene matches: 5. CDR3 amino acids: CASSQGLAGGIYEQYF. CDR3 nucleotide sequence: TGTGCCAGCAGCCAAGGACTAGCGGGGGGGATCTACGAGCAGTACTTC.